This T cell receptor beta chain appears in the sequencing data of a study of identical twins. TCRdb processed the 5' RACE reads anew with MiXCR; each CDR3 protein has one entry. Among 500,000 to 600,000 distinct CDR3 sequences listed, approximately 22% were seen once. The table lists this clonotype with a few counts. The V gene lost 1 base and the J gene lost 3 bases, with 15 bases spanning the gap. The CDR3 consists of 16 residues. The germline V gene has CDR1 MGHDK and CDR2 SYGVNS. These data were also reused for a study on T cells expressing NK-cell markers. That source adds: Sorted CD3+CD56+NKG2C+, CD3+CD56+NKG2C- and CD3+CD56-NKG2C+ T cells provided the TCR beta repertoires.

The chain is built from TRBV25-1 and TRBJ1-1, with TRBD1 as a possible D gene (6 bases). The specimen sequenced was CD4+ T cells sorted from blood. This clonotype was sampled from a woman between 18 and 30 years old in good health. The CDR3, as DNA: TGTGCCAGCAGTGAATTAGGGGGTCCCACTTACACTGAAGCTTTCTTT. This encodes CASSELGGPTYTEAFF.